In this sample, the clone carrying this TCR beta chain turned up many times. The antigen is undetermined. TCRdb processed the 5' RACE reads anew with MiXCR; each CDR3 protein has one entry. The sample carries some 14,000 distinct CDR3 sequences, over 3% recorded once. Time point defined: sample taken at primary tumor resection. The sample is drawn from a study of spatial heterogeneity in lung cancer. Study findings and constraints: Higher tumor mutation counts went along with higher counts of expanded intratumoral alpha and beta TCRs.

The material sequenced was lung tumor tissue, taken at surgery. This sequence originates from a male donor with early-stage non-small cell lung cancer.

The CDR3, as DNA: TGTGCCAGCAGTTTAGCGGGGGCCCGAGGCCACGATACGCAGTATTTT. Amino acids: CASSLAGARGHDTQYF. The genes are TRBV6-2 or TRBV6-3 and TRBJ2-3; 9 bases fit TRBD2. Germline CDR1 and CDR2: MNHEY and SVGEGT. The CDR3 runs 16 residues. The ends lost 4 bases at V and 6 bases at J; junction bases unmatched: 11.